This T cell receptor (beta chain) was sequenced in a study of CD4 T cells in relation to SARS-CoV-2 and coronaviruses. Across the study: Shared crossreactive spike epitopes were mapped to their HLA restriction.

CD4+ T cells from unexposed donors were obtained before the COVID-19 pandemic (2011-2018). Naive and memory CD4+ T cells came from enriched cryopreserved PBMCs. Assay: immunoSEQ multiplex PCR; the TCRdb copy retains only in-frame clones and omits some. The sample has about 59,000 clones; roughly 85% are singletons. Turning to this clone: Its antigen is still unknown.

The CDR3 contains 16 residues. The V segment lost 2 bases and the J segment 2 bases; nucleotides outside the gene matches: 6. From germline, CDR1 is PRHDT and CDR2 FYEKMQ (reference sequence). Broader study findings: Crossreactivity was assessed only for spike protein, not other viral proteins. In 55% to 75% of donors, memory CD4+ clonotypes crossrecognized SARS-CoV-2 and at least one common cold coronavirus spike.

Sequencing was performed on memory CD4+ T cells from PBMCs. This chain links TRBV13 with TRBJ2-1, with 7 bases that match TRBD2. This TCR was sampled from a human donor in good health. The CDR3, as DNA: TGTGCCAGCAGCTTATATGGCGGGAGTCCCTACAATGAGCAGTTCTTC. Protein product: CASSLYGGSPYNEQFF.